The 10 T cell receptor beta chains below all came from one sample that was sequenced in a study of CD8 T cells in Susac syndrome. Random hexamers were used to reverse transcribe the RNA input (roughly 0.5 to 1 ug). TCRdb reprocessed the immunoSEQ multiplex PCR reads via MiXCR and lists one record per CDR3 protein. The sample consists of 180,000 or so distinct CDR3 sequences, around 94% of them appearing once. The sample was CD4+ T cells from PBMCs. Source of these receptors: a human donor in good health.

The V gene is TRBV15, the J gene TRBJ2-1; D gene ambiguous. The CDR3 length is 14 residues. V was pared by 1 base and J by 5 bases, with 9 bases between. CDR1 and CDR2 (germline): LNHNV, YYDKDF (reference sequence). CDR3 coding DNA: TGTGCCACCAGCAGAGCTGGCAGTGACAATGAGCAGTTCTTC. Translated, it gives CATSRAGSDNEQFF.

The rearrangement links TRBV29-1 to TRBJ2-3; perhaps TRBD2 as D (5 bases). Trimming shortened V by 3 bases and J by 1 base, and 8 bases separated the two germline ends. This CDR3 comprises 13 residues. The germline V gene has CDR1 SQVTM and CDR2 ANQGSEA. This chain's CDR3 is CSVERAGTDTQYF. The CDR3 bases are TGCAGCGTTGAGAGGGCTGGCACAGATACGCAGTATTTT.

The chain has TRBV12-3 or TRBV12-4 and TRBJ1-6; D gene uncertain. This CDR3 spans 16 amino acids. The V gene lost 5 bases and the J gene lost 14 bases, with 25 bases spanning the gap. The CDR3 coding sequence is TGTGCCAGCAGTGTATGTCTGGCTGATTCCATGTGCGCCCTCCACTTT. Protein product: CASSVCLADSMCALHF.

The chain is built from TRBV27 and TRBJ1-6; 9 nucleotides agree with TRBD1. With 5 bases clipped from V and 7 bases from J, the junction kept 9 bases outside the gene matches. Germline-derived CDR1 and CDR2 are MNHEY and SMNVEV (reference sequence). The CDR3 contains 16 residues. The CDR3 bases are TGTGCCAGCAGTACGATTGACAGGGGGAAGAATTCACCCCTCCACTTT. Its protein product is CASSTIDRGKNSPLHF.

The V call is TRBV12-3 or TRBV12-4, the J call TRBJ1-1, with D possibly being TRBD1 (6 bases). The CDR3 has 13 amino acids. V gave up 7 bases and J gave up 1 base, with 10 bases separating them. The CDR3 reads CASTRTANTEAFF. The CDR3 DNA reads as TGTGCCAGCACTCGGACAGCGAACACTGAAGCTTTCTTT.

The rearrangement uses TRBV18 and TRBJ1-5; D might be TRBD1 (6 bases). Germline lookup yields CDR1 KGHSH and CDR2 LQKENI. V shed 2 bases and J shed 2 bases, with 13 bases lying between them. The CDR3 has 16 residues. CDR3 in DNA: TGTGCCAGCTCACCAAGGACAGTAGACGGCAATCAGCCCCAGCATTTT. Its translation is CASSPRTVDGNQPQHF. The variable domain in full, completed from reference TRBV18 and TRBJ1-5, reads NAGVMQNPRHLVRRRGQEARLRCSPMKGHSHVYWYRQLPEEGLKFMVYLQKENIIDESGMPKERFSAEFPKEGPSILRIQQVVRGDSAAYFCASSPRTVDGNQPQHFGDGTRLSIL.

V gene TRBV7-3 combines with J gene TRBJ1-1; TRBD1 agrees at 9 bases. Germline values: CDR1 SGHTA, CDR2 FQGTGA. J was trimmed by 11 bases and V by 5 bases; bases with no gene match: 18. CDR3 length: 16 amino acids. The CDR3 is CASSPQPLGQGSSAFF. The DNA of the CDR3 is TGTGCCAGCAGCCCACAGCCGTTGGGACAGGGATCGTCCGCTTTCTTT.

The V gene is TRBV5-4, the J gene TRBJ2-1; the match to TRBD2 covers 13 bases. With 5 bases clipped from V and 5 bases from J, the junction kept 7 bases outside the gene matches. Germline assignment: CDR1 SGHNT and CDR2 YYREEE (reference sequence). The length of the CDR3 is 16 residues. CDR3 sequence reads: CASSRGLAGTHNEQFF. The CDR3, as DNA: TGTGCCAGCAGTCGGGGACTAGCGGGGACCCACAATGAGCAGTTCTTC.

This CDR3 is CASSPSFTLDSNQPQHF. For the CDR3, the DNA is TGCGCCAGCAGCCCCTCCTTCACTCTAGACAGCAATCAGCCCCAGCATTTT. V is TRBV4-3 and J is TRBJ1-5, with D hard to call. Germline V CDR1 and CDR2: LGHNA, YSLEER. This CDR3 spans 17 amino acids. Between the trimmed V and J ends, which lost 4 bases and 1 base, there was a span of 17 bases.

The chain links TRBV15 to TRBJ2-5, with D unclear. Trimming stripped 1 base from V and 2 bases from J, with 8 bases between. The CDR3 is 14 residues long. Germline CDR1 LNHNV, CDR2 YYDKDF (reference sequence). CDR3 in amino acids: CATSRGGFQETQYF. CDR3 bases: TGTGCCACCAGCAGAGGGGGATTTCAAGAGACCCAGTACTTC.